This entry concerns a single TCR beta chain. Antigen: not known. These data originate in a study of identifying expanded T cells in peripheral blood. Whole-study findings and limits: Roughly 1.1 clones differed between technical replicates, versus about 17 and 20 over time. Clone count variance between approximately two-week samples rose with total template count.

Germline CDR1 KGHSH, CDR2 LQKENI. V gave up 0 bases and J gave up 3 bases; unmatched junction bases: 7. The CDR3 has 16 amino acids. The method was immunoSEQ multiplex PCR; TCRdb's version includes in-frame clones alone and lacks a portion of them. The sample consists of 120,000 or so clones, around four fifths of them appearing once. Sequencing was performed on blood. The rearrangement links TRBV18 to TRBJ2-7, with 8 bases identical to TRBD2. This sequence was found in a person aged 18-69 years in good health. The CDR3 bases are TGTGCCAGCTCACCACCCGGGGGGGGAGGAGGCTACGAGCAGTACTTC. Translation: CASSPPGGGGGYEQYF. Variable domain in full (rest from reference TRBV18 and TRBJ2-7): NAGVMQNPRHLVRRRGQEARLRCSPMKGHSHVYWYRQLPEEGLKFMVYLQKENIIDESGMPKERFSAEFPKEGPSILRIQQVVRGDSAAYFCASSPPGGGGGYEQYFGPGTRLTVT.